The 12 T cell receptor beta chains given below trace back to one sample, sequenced in a study of a mutant IDH1 vaccine in newly diagnosed glioma. No antigen is known for these receptors. Time point indicated: week 11, during vaccination. Every vaccine dose comprised 300 ug of mutant IDH1 20-mer peptide plus topical imiquimod. Generated by immunoSEQ multiplex PCR, the TCRdb table keeps only in-frame clones and is missing some. This sample has roughly 120,000 clones, with about four fifths found just once. Sequences were derived from PBMCs, sampled from a glioma patient whose treatment included an IDH1 peptide vaccine. The origin of the receptors is a man between 40 and 49 years old with glioma.

The sample holds a few counts of this clone. The genes are TRBV4-2 and TRBJ1-5; 7 bases fit TRBD1. The CDR3 loop spans 16 amino acids. CDR1 is LGHNA, CDR2 YNFKEQ, per germline. Trimming at V came to 0 bases and at J to 6 bases, leaving 8 bases not matched to a gene. The CDR3 reads CASSQDLDREGQPQHF. The CDR3 DNA reads as TGTGCCAGCAGCCAAGATCTAGACAGGGAAGGTCAGCCCCAGCATTTT.

The V call is TRBV9, the J call TRBJ2-7; D is unresolved. Trimming left V 0 bases short and J 0 bases short, with 7 bases between. This CDR3 contains 14 residues. Germline CDR1 is SGDLS and CDR2 is YYNGEE. CDR3 nucleotides: TGTGCCAGCAGCGTAGAAGGCTACTCCTACGAGCAGTACTTC. Translation gives CASSVEGYSYEQYF.

The CDR3 DNA follows: TGTGCCACCAGAACAAGTTCGGGAAGGGGGAAAGAGACCCAGTACTTC. This gives the protein CATRTSSGRGKETQYF. This chain links TRBV15 with TRBJ2-5, with D perhaps matching TRBD1 (6 bases). V lost 6 bases and J 3 bases, leaving 20 bases between the germline ends. Per germline, CDR1 LNHNV and CDR2 YYDKDF (reference sequence). This CDR3 contains 16 residues.

V usage is TRBV6-5 and J usage is TRBJ2-5, with 8 bases fitting TRBD2. This CDR3 is built from 14 residues. Germline CDR1 MNHEY, CDR2 SVGAGI. J was trimmed by 2 bases and V by 8 bases; bases with no gene match: 7. Written as DNA, the CDR3 is TGTGCCAGCCCCAGGGTAGCGGGACAAGAGACCCAGTACTTC. Translating gives CASPRVAGQETQYF.

Here the CDR3 reads CASRETGGRQPQHF. CDR3 DNA: TGTGCCAGCAGGGAGACAGGGGGCCGGCAGCCCCAGCATTTT. The chain employs TRBV6-5 and TRBJ1-5; 10 bases are a match to TRBD1. CDR1 is MNHEY and CDR2 is SVGAGI in the germline V gene. Germline trimming cut 6 bases from V and 7 bases from J; bases unmatched to any gene: 6. This CDR3 spans 14 amino acids.

On this clone itself: Other nucleotide sequences from this sample produce the same CDR3. The chain employs TRBV7-2 and TRBJ2-7; 8 bases align to TRBD1. CDR1 and CDR2 (germline): SGHTA, FQGNSA. J lost 1 base, V lost 4 bases, and 3 bases had no gene match. This CDR3 region has 14 residues. CDR3 DNA sequence: TGTGCCAGCAGCTCACGACAGGGGTCCTACGAGCAGTACTTC. Protein: CASSSRQGSYEQYF.

The chain is built from TRBV28 and TRBJ2-5; D is perhaps TRBD1 or TRBD2 (6 bases each). The CDR3 has 17 residues. Trimming removed 4 bases at V and 1 base at J, with 19 bases between. From germline, CDR1 is MDHEN and CDR2 SYDVKM. The CDR3, as DNA: TGTGCCAGCAGTTCCGGGGGCGCAGGGAGACCCCAAGAGACCCAGTACTTC. Translating gives CASSSGGAGRPQETQYF.

The chain uses TRBV27 and TRBJ2-3; 11 bases align to TRBD1. The CDR3 is 16 residues long. Germline V lookup: CDR1 MNHEY, CDR2 SMNVEV (reference sequence). V dropped 5 bases and J dropped 2; count of bases not matched to a gene: 6. The CDR3 sequence is CASSPGTGGYTDTQYF. The DNA of the CDR3 is TGTGCCAGCAGTCCAGGGACAGGGGGTTACACAGATACGCAGTATTTT.

The rearrangement uses TRBV10-3 and TRBJ2-7; TRBD2 is a possible D gene (6 bases). The CDR3 sequence is 14 residues long. V was trimmed by 9 bases and J by 0 bases, leaving 15 bases between them. Germline V gene data show CDR1 as ENHRY and CDR2 as SYGVKD. CDR3: CAITRESGSYEQYF. The CDR3 coding sequence is TGTGCCATAACTCGGGAGTCTGGCTCCTACGAGCAGTACTTC.

This clone occurred a few times. CDR3 DNA: TGTGCCAGCAGCTTAGTGGGGAGCTTTGGTGAAAAACTGTTTTTT. Translated: CASSLVGSFGEKLFF. The chain links TRBV7-2 to TRBJ1-4, with D hard to call. The V end was cut by 1 base, the J end by 7 bases, with 13 bases between. This CDR3 has 15 amino acids. Germline V gives CDR1 SGHTA, CDR2 FQGNSA.

The V and J genes are TRBV7-2 and TRBJ1-2; D unclear. The CDR3 extends over 15 amino acids. V was trimmed by 5 bases and J by 1 base, leaving 14 bases between them. Germline V gene lookup returns CDR1 SGHTA and CDR2 FQGNSA. DNA of the CDR3: TGTGCCAGCAGCCCCCGGCCAGGCCATAACTATGGCTACACCTTC. Translation: CASSPRPGHNYGYTF.

The rearrangement links TRBV28 to TRBJ2-6; D remains ambiguous. Trimming stripped 8 bases from V and 5 bases from J, with 22 bases between. Germline-derived CDR1 and CDR2 are MDHEN and SYDVKM. The length of the CDR3 is 17 residues. The CDR3 reads CASQRTPPRKRANVLTF. The CDR3 nucleotides read TGTGCCAGCCAGAGGACCCCACCCAGGAAGCGGGCCAACGTCCTGACTTTC.